Detailed here is one T cell receptor beta chain. Data came from immunoSEQ multiplex PCR; TCRdb stores just in-frame clones and leaves some out. Of a few hundred thousand clones listed, around 84% are singletons. This sample is drawn from a study of blood T cell repertoires in COVID-19. Material: PBMCs or T cells enriched from blood (not recorded which). The TCR comes from a man aged 35-49 years who had recovered from COVID-19.

The CDR3 here is CASSLEAGFGYGYTF. The CDR3 DNA follows: TGCGCCAGCAGCTTGGAGGCAGGGTTCGGCTATGGCTACACCTTC. The rearrangement links TRBV5-1 to TRBJ1-2; tentative D call: TRBD1 (5 bases). The CDR3 totals 15 residues. Between the trimmed V and J ends, which lost 0 bases and 4 bases, there was a span of 13 bases. CDR1 and CDR2 (germline): SGHRS, YFSETQ.